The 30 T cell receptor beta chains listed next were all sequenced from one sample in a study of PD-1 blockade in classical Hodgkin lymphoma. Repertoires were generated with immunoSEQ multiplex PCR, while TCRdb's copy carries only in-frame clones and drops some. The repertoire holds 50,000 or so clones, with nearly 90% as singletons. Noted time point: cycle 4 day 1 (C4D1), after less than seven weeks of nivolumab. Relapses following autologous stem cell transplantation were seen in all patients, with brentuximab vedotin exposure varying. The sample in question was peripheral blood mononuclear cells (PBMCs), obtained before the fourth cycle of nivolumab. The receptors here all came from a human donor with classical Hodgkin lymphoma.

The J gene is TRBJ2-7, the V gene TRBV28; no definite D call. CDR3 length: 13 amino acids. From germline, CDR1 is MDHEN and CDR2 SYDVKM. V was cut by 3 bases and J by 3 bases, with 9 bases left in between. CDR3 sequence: CASSLPASYEQYF. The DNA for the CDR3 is TGTGCCAGCAGTTTGCCAGCAAGCTACGAGCAGTACTTC.

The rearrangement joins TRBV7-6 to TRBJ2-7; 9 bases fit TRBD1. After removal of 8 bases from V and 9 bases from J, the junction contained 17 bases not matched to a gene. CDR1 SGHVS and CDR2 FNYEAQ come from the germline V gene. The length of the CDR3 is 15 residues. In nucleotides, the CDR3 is TGTGCCAGCGCTTATGCGGGGACAGGGATCTGGGCGCAGTACTTC. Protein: CASAYAGTGIWAQYF.

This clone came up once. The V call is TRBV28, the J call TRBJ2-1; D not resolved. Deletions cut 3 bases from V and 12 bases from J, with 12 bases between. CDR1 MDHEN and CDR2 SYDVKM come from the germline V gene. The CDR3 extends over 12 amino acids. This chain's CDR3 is CASSFGPGRQFF. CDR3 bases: TGTGCCAGCAGTTTCGGCCCGGGCCGGCAGTTCTTC.

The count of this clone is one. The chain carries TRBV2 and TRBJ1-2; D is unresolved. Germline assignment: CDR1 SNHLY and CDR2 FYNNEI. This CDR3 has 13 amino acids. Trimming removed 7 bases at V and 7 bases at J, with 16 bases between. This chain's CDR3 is CASTQGGVTGYTF. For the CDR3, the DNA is TGTGCCAGCACCCAAGGTGGGGTTACTGGCTACACCTTC.

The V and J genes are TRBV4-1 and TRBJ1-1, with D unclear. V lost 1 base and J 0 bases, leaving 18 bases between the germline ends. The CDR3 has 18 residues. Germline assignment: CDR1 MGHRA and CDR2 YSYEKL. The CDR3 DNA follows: TGCGCCAGCAGCCAAGTCCTCTGGTCCAAGAAAATGAACACTGAAGCTTTCTTT. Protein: CASSQVLWSKKMNTEAFF.

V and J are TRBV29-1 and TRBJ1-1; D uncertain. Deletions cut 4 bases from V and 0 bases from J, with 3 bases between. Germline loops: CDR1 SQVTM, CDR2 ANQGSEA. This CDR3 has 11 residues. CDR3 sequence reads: CSVVVNTEAFF. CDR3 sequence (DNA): TGCAGCGTTGTCGTGAACACTGAAGCTTTCTTT.

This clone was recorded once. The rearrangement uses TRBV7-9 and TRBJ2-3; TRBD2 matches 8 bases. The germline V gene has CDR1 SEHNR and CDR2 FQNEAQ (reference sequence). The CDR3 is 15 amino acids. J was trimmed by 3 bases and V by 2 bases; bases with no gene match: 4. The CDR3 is CASSLSGGRTDTQYF. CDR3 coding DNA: TGTGCCAGCAGCTTATCCGGCGGGAGGACAGATACGCAGTATTTT.

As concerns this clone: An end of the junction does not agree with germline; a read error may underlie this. CDR3 DNA sequence: TGTGCCAGCAGCGTACACGGGACAGTGAACAGCTACGCCTTC. Its protein is CASSVHGTVNSYAF. V usage is TRBV9 and J usage is TRBJ1-2, with TRBD1 matching 7 bases. Germline values: CDR1 SGDLS, CDR2 YYNGEE. This CDR3 is 14 amino acids long.

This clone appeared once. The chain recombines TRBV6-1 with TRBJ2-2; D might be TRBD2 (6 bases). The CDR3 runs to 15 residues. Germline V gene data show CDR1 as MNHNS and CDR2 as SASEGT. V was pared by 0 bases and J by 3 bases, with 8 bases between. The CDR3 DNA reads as TGTGCCAGCAGTGAAGCTGGAGGGGACACCGGGGAGCTGTTTTTT. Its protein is CASSEAGGDTGELFF.

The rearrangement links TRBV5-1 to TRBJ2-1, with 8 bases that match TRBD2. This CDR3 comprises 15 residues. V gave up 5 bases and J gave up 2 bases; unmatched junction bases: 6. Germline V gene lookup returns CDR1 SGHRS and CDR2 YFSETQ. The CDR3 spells CASSEREKPYNEQFF. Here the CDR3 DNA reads TGCGCCAGCAGTGAGCGGGAGAAACCCTACAATGAGCAGTTCTTC.

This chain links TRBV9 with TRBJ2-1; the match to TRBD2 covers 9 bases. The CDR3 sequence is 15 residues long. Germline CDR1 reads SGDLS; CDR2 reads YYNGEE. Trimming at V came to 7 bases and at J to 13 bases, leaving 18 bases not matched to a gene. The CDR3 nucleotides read TGTGCCAGCTCTAGGGAGGTAGCGGGAGTAGGGCAACAGTTCTTC. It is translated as CASSREVAGVGQQFF.

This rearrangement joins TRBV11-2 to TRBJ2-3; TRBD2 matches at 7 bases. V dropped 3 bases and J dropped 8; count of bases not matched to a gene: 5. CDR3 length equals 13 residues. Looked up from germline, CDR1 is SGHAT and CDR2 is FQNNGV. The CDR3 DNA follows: TGTGCCAGCAGCTTTCTAGCGGACCTTACGCAGTATTTT. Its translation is CASSFLADLTQYF.

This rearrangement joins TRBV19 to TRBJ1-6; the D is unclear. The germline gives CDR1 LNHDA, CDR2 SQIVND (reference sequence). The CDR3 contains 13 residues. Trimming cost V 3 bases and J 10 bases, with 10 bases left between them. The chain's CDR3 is CASSINHGSPLHF. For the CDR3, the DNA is TGTGCCAGTAGTATCAATCACGGGTCACCCCTCCACTTT.

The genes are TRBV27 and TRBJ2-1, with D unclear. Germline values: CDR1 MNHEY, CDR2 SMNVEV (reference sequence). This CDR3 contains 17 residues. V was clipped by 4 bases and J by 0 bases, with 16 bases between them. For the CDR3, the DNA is TGTGCCAGCAGTTCAAACCCGTCCCAATTCTCCTACAATGAGCAGTTCTTC. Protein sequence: CASSSNPSQFSYNEQFF.

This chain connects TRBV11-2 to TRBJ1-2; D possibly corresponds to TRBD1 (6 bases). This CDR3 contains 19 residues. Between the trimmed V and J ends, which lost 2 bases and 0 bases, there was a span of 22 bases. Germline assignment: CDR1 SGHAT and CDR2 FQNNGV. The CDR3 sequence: CASSLQAQQGFQTNYGYTF. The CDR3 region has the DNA TGTGCCAGCAGCTTACAGGCCCAACAGGGTTTCCAGACTAACTATGGCTACACCTTC.

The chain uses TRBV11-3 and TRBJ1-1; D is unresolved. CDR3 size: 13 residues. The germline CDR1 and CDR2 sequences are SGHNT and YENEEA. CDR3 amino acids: CATVDRENTEAFF. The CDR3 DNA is TGTGCTACCGTGGACCGGGAGAACACTGAAGCTTTCTTT. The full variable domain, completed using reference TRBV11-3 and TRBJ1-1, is EAGVVQSPRYKIIEKKQPVAFWCNPISGHNTLYWYLQNLGQGPELLIRYENEEAVDDSQLPKDRFSAERLKGVDSTLKIQPAELGDSAVYLCATVDRENTEAFFGQGTRLTVV.

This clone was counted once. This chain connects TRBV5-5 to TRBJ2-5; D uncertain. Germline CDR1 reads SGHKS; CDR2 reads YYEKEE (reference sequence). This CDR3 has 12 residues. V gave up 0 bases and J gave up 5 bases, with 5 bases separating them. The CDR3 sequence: CASSLVQETQYF. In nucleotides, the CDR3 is TGTGCCAGCAGCTTGGTGCAGGAGACCCAGTACTTC.

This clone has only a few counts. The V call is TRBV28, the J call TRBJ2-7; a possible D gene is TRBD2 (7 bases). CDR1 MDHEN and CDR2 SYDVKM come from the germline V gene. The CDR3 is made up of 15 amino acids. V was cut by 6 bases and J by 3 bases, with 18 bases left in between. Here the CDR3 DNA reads TGTGCCAGCAGCTACCTTGGGGGGGGCGGCTACGAGCAGTACTTC. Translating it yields CASSYLGGGGYEQYF.

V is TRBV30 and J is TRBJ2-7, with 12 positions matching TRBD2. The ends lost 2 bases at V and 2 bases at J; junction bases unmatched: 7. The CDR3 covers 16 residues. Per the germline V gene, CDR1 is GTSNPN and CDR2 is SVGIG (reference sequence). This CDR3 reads CAWSPGLAGPTYEQYF. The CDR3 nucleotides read TGTGCCTGGAGTCCTGGACTAGCGGGACCAACCTACGAGCAGTACTTC. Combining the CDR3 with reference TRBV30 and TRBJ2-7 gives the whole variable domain SQTIHQWPATLVQPVGSPLSLECTVEGTSNPNLYWYRQAAGRGLQLLFYSVGIGQISSEVPQNLSASRPQDRQFILSSKKLLLSDSGFYLCAWSPGLAGPTYEQYFGPGTRLTVT.

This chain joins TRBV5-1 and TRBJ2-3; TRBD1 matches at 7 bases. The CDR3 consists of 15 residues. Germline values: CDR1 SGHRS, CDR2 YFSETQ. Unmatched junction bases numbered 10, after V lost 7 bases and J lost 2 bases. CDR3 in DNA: TGCGCCAGCTCAAGACAGGGTTCCTTCACAGATACGCAGTATTTT. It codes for CASSRQGSFTDTQYF.

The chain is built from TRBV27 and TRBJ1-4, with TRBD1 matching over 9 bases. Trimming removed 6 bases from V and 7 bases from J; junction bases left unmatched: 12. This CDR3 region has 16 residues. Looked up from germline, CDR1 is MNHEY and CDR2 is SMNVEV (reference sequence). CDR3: CASSLLTGGGFEKLFF. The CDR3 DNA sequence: TGTGCCAGCAGCCTCTTAACAGGGGGCGGATTTGAAAAACTGTTTTTT.

In nucleotides, the CDR3 is TGTGCCAGCAGCGTAGTAGATTGGGGCACTGAAGCTTTCTTT. Encoded protein: CASSVVDWGTEAFF. J is TRBJ1-1 and V is TRBV9, with D unclear. The CDR3 length is 14 residues. V was clipped by 0 bases and J by 4 bases, with 10 bases between them. CDR1 and CDR2 (germline): SGDLS, YYNGEE.

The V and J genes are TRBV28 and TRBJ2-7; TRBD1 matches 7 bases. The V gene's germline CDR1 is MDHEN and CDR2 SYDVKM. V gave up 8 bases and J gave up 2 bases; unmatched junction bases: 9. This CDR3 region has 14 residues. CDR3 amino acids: CASSRGFAAYEQYF. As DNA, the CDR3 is TGTGCCAGCTCCAGGGGGTTCGCCGCCTACGAGCAGTACTTC.

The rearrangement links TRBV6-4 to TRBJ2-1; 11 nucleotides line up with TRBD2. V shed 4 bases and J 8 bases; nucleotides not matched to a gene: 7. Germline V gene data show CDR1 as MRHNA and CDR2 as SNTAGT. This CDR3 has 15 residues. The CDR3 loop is CASSGTSGSIDEQFF. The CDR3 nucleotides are TGTGCCAGCAGTGGCACTAGCGGGAGTATCGATGAGCAGTTCTTC.

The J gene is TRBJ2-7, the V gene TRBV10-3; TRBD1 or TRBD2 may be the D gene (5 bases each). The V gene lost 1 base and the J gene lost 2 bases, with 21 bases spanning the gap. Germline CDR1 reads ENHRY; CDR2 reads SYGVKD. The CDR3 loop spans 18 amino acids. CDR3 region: CAISEFNYRGTPAYEQYF. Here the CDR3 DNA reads TGTGCCATCAGTGAGTTTAACTACCGAGGGACGCCCGCCTACGAGCAGTACTTC.

The chain's CDR3 is CASSEAHYGNQPQHF. CDR3 coding DNA: TGTGCCAGCAGTGAAGCCCACTATGGCAATCAGCCCCAGCATTTT. V usage is TRBV6-1 and J usage is TRBJ1-5, with D unresolved. The CDR3 is 15 residues long. Trimming pared 0 bases from V and 2 bases from J, leaving 8 bases between. The germline V gene has CDR1 MNHNS and CDR2 SASEGT.

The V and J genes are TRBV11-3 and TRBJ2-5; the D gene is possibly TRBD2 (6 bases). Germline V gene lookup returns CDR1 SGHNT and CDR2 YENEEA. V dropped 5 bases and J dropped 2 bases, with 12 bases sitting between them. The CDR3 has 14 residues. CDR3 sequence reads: CASSIYGGQETQYF. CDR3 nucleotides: TGTGCCAGCAGCATTTATGGGGGGCAAGAGACCCAGTACTTC.

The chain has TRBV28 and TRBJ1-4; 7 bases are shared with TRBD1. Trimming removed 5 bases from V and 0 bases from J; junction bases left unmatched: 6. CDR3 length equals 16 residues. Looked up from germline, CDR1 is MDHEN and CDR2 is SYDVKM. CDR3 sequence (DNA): TGTGCCAGCAGTGCTTACAGGGGCGCAACTAATGAAAAACTGTTTTTT. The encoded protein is CASSAYRGATNEKLFF.

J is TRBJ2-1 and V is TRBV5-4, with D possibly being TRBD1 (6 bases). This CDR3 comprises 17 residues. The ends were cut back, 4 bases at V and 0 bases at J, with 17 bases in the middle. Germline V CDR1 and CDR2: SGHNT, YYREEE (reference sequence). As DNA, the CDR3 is TGTGCCAGCAGCCCGAACGCCGGACAGCCCTCCTACAATGAGCAGTTCTTC. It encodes CASSPNAGQPSYNEQFF.

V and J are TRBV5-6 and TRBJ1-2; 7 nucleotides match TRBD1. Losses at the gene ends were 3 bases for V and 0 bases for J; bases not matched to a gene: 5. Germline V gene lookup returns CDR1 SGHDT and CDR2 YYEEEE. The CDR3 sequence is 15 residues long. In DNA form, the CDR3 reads TGTGCCAGCAGCTCAGCAGGGGGGTCTAACTATGGCTACACCTTC. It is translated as CASSSAGGSNYGYTF.